Following are 19 T cell receptor beta chains from one sample sequenced in a study of beta chain features in type 1 diabetes. The isolated RNA, all of it, was reverse transcribed, so expressed TCRB transcripts were what got sequenced. Profiled with immunoSEQ multiplex PCR; TCRdb holds only in-frame clones, not every one. The table has hundreds of thousands of clones, around 13% seen once; the top ten hold 6.7%. The sequenced sample was central memory CD4+ T cells from blood. The receptors derive from a young man in good health.

This clone turned up a few times. This sequence joins TRBV4-1 and TRBJ2-1; 9 bases match TRBD1. The V gene's germline CDR1 is MGHRA and CDR2 YSYEKL. The CDR3 consists of 17 residues. Unmatched junction bases numbered 8, after V lost 1 base and J lost 4 bases. CDR3 bases: TGCGCCAGCAGCCAAGCCAGACAGGGGGTATCTTACAATGAGCAGTTCTTC. This gives the protein CASSQARQGVSYNEQFF.

Many counts were recorded for this clone. The gene calls are TRBV7-9 and TRBJ2-7; TRBD2 matches 9 bases. The CDR3 is 18 amino acids. After removal of 4 bases from V and 1 base from J, the junction contained 14 bases not matched to a gene. In germline, CDR1 is SEHNR, CDR2 FQNEAQ (reference sequence). CDR3 DNA sequence: TGTGCCAGCAGCTCCTTCCCTCCGGGTAGCGGGAGATCCTACGAGCAGTACGTC. It yields the protein CASSSFPPGSGRSYEQYV.

This chain uses TRBV11-2 with TRBJ2-3; no clear D gene. The CDR3 consists of 16 residues. Germline CDR1 reads SGHAT; CDR2 reads FQNNGV. The V end was cut by 2 bases, the J end by 4 bases, with 16 bases between. CDR3 DNA: TGTGCCAGCAGCTTATCCGACAACACTAACGCAGATACGCAGTATTTT. It is translated as CASSLSDNTNADTQYF.

This clone was detected only a few times. J is TRBJ2-5 and V is TRBV11-3; 14 nucleotides align to TRBD2. V was clipped by 5 bases and J by 2 bases; unmatched bases: 4. Germline V gene data show CDR1 as SGHNT and CDR2 as YENEEA. The CDR3 length is 16 residues. The CDR3 sequence is CASSPGTSGGQETQYF. CDR3 coding DNA: TGTGCCAGCAGCCCGGGGACTAGCGGGGGACAAGAGACCCAGTACTTC.

The rearrangement uses TRBV7-9 and TRBJ2-6, with 7 bases lining up with TRBD2. J was trimmed by 7 bases and V by 3 bases; bases with no gene match: 6. CDR1 is SEHNR, CDR2 FQNEAQ, per germline (reference sequence). The CDR3 loop spans 15 amino acids. The CDR3 region is CASSFPGGHANVLTF. The CDR3 DNA follows: TGTGCCAGCAGCTTCCCGGGAGGCCATGCCAACGTCCTGACTTTC. The full variable domain, its missing parts supplied by reference TRBV7-9 and TRBJ2-6, is DTGVSQNPRHKITKRGQNVTFRCDPISEHNRLYWYRQTLGQGPEFLTYFQNEAQLEKSRLLSDRFSAERPKGSFSTLEIQRTEQGDSAMYLCASSFPGGHANVLTFGAGSRLTVL.

The chain is built from TRBV6-5 and TRBJ1-3, with no clear D. The germline V and J ends were trimmed by 0 bases and 2 bases, with 5 bases remaining between them. This CDR3 has 14 residues. The germline CDR1 and CDR2 sequences are MNHEY and SVGAGI. The DNA of the CDR3 is TGTGCCAGCAGTTACTCGGGGACTGGAAACACCATATATTTT. This sequence encodes CASSYSGTGNTIYF.

The chain combines TRBV2 with TRBJ2-3, with TRBD2 identical over 8 bases. With V trimmed by 8 bases and J by 4 bases, 8 bases remained unmatched. Germline V lookup: CDR1 SNHLY, CDR2 FYNNEI. The CDR3 sequence is 14 residues long. DNA for the CDR3: TGTGCCAGCTCAAGGGCGGGGGGAGCAGATACGCAGTATTTT. This gives the protein CASSRAGGADTQYF.

J is TRBJ2-3 and V is TRBV2; possibly TRBD1 for D (5 bases). Deletions cut 6 bases from V and 1 base from J, with 11 bases between. Germline V gives CDR1 SNHLY, CDR2 FYNNEI. CDR3 length: 14 residues. The CDR3 reads CASRAGKRTDTQYF. CDR3 DNA: TGTGCCAGCAGGGCAGGGAAACGCACAGATACGCAGTATTTT.

Of note for this clone: This CDR3 is also generated by other DNA sequences in the sample. The rearrangement links TRBV4-3 to TRBJ1-5, with D unclear. With 0 bases removed from V and 7 bases from J, the gap between germline ends came to 7 bases. The CDR3 has 13 residues. The V gene's germline CDR1 is LGHNA and CDR2 YSLEER. CDR3 region: CASSQEADQPQHF. CDR3 coding DNA: TGCGCCAGCAGCCAAGAAGCTGACCAGCCCCAGCATTTT.

This clone was counted only a few times. V and J are TRBV7-2 and TRBJ2-4, with D perhaps TRBD1 (6 bases). Germline lookup yields CDR1 SGHTA and CDR2 FQGNSA. V lost 5 bases and J 0 bases, leaving 17 bases between the germline ends. The CDR3 has 17 amino acids. The CDR3 sequence: CASSPRRTVLAKNIQYF. For the CDR3, the DNA is TGTGCCAGCAGCCCCAGAAGGACAGTCCTAGCCAAAAACATTCAGTACTTC.

This chain connects TRBV5-4 to TRBJ2-3, with 11 bases matching TRBD2. V was clipped by 5 bases and J by 2 bases; unmatched bases: 7. This CDR3 has 16 amino acids. CDR1 and CDR2 (germline): SGHNT, YYREEE (reference sequence). The CDR3 reads CASSFGTSGNTDTQYF. DNA of the CDR3: TGTGCCAGCAGTTTCGGGACTAGCGGAAACACAGATACGCAGTATTTT.

This clone has at least ten counts. The chain recombines TRBV11-2 with TRBJ2-1; tentative D call: TRBD1 (6 bases). Per germline, CDR1 SGHAT and CDR2 FQNNGV. CDR3 length: 13 residues. Trimming took off 6 bases at V and 4 bases at J, with 10 bases between the two ends. The CDR3 is CASRGARYNEQFF. The CDR3, as DNA: TGTGCCAGCAGGGGGGCCCGATACAATGAGCAGTTCTTC.

This clone is deemed medium-sized (0.01 to 0.1%). The genes are TRBV29-1 and TRBJ2-1; D gene unclear. CDR1 is SQVTM and CDR2 is ANQGSEA in the germline V gene. The CDR3 is 11 residues long. The V end lost 6 bases, the J end lost 6 bases, and 9 bases lay between the germline ends. DNA of the CDR3: TGCAGCGTCGCCAACAGCAATGAGCAGTTCTTC. Protein: CSVANSNEQFF.

This clone was seen a few times. The chain couples TRBV6-6 to TRBJ2-5; D is uncertain. Germline loops: CDR1 MNHNY, CDR2 SVGAGI (reference sequence). This CDR3 is 12 amino acids long. V was clipped by 5 bases and J by 5 bases, with 9 bases between them. In DNA, the CDR3 is TGTGCCAGCAGTCTACCCTTCGAGACCCAGTACTTC. Translated: CASSLPFETQYF.

This clone was counted a few times. The J gene is TRBJ2-5, the V gene TRBV9; 7 bases line up with TRBD2. Germline lookup yields CDR1 SGDLS and CDR2 YYNGEE. Germline trimming cut 4 bases from V and 3 bases from J; bases unmatched to any gene: 9. This CDR3 comprises 15 residues. The CDR3 DNA reads as TGTGCCAGCAGCACTCCTCCGGGGGGAGAAGAGACCCAGTACTTC. It codes for CASSTPPGGEETQYF. The variable domain in full, completed from reference TRBV9 and TRBJ2-5, reads DSGVTQTPKHLITATGQRVTLRCSPRSGDLSVYWYQQSLDQGLQFLIQYYNGEERAKGNILERFSAQQFPDLHSELNLSSLELGDSALYFCASSTPPGGEETQYFGPGTRLLVL.

The chain joins TRBV1 to TRBJ2-4; the DNA was not compared with TRBD2, the D call given in the table. TRBV1 counts as a pseudogene. This CDR3 has 15 amino acids. Here the CDR3 DNA reads TGCACCAGCAGCGCACATTGGAGCCCGACGAACATTCAGTACTTC. This translates into CTSSAHWSPTNIQYF.

This clone was detected a few times. This chain joins TRBV11-3 and TRBJ2-1; 7 nucleotides align to TRBD2. From germline, CDR1 is SGHNT and CDR2 YENEEA. Trimming took 3 bases from V and 6 from J; bases not matched to a gene: 8. This CDR3 has 15 amino acids. The CDR3 sequence: CASSFSGTTSNEQFF. CDR3 DNA: TGTGCCAGCAGCTTCTCCGGGACTACTTCCAATGAGCAGTTCTTC.

The rearrangement joins TRBV7-2 to TRBJ2-4; D not certain. Germline V gives CDR1 SGHTA, CDR2 FQGNSA. V lost 5 bases, J lost 3 bases, and 14 bases lay in between. The CDR3 sequence is 15 residues long. As DNA, the CDR3 is TGTGCCAGCAGCCCGCCGTCCAGTGGCAAAAACATTCAGTACTTC. Protein: CASSPPSSGKNIQYF.

This chain links TRBV30 with TRBJ2-1; tentative D call: TRBD2 (6 bases). V was cut by 4 bases and J by 8 bases, with 9 bases left in between. In germline, CDR1 is GTSNPN, CDR2 SVGIG (reference sequence). The CDR3 length is 11 residues. The CDR3 DNA sequence: TGTGCCTGGACCCGGAGGGATGAGCAGTTCTTC. It specifies CAWTRRDEQFF.